This T cell receptor beta chain was recovered during a study of blood T cell repertoires in COVID-19. Study-level background: The United States, Italy and Spain provided the acute and convalescent COVID-19 samples. T cells, B-cell-depleted T cells, or PBMCs supplied cDNA or gDNA.

V gave up 8 bases and J gave up 3 bases, with 16 bases separating them. The germline CDR1 and CDR2 sequences are PRHDT and FYEKMQ (reference sequence). The CDR3 extends over 14 amino acids. Original handling: Reference gene primers were amplified, and this amplification served to estimate nucleated cell counts. Sequencing used immunoSEQ multiplex PCR; TCRdb keeps in-frame clones, though not all of them. The DNA gave D and trimming, while V, J and clone size come from that table. The sample shows some 670,000 clones, just under 90% of them seen only once. This clone was counted once. Sequenced material: peripheral blood. This chain uses TRBV13 with TRBJ1-2; the D gene is possibly TRBD1 (5 bases). The receptor comes from a young woman with acute or convalescent COVID-19. CDR3 sequence (DNA): TGTGCCAGCCGCATTGGGGGGATAGACTATGGCTACACCTTC. The encoded protein is CASRIGGIDYGYTF.